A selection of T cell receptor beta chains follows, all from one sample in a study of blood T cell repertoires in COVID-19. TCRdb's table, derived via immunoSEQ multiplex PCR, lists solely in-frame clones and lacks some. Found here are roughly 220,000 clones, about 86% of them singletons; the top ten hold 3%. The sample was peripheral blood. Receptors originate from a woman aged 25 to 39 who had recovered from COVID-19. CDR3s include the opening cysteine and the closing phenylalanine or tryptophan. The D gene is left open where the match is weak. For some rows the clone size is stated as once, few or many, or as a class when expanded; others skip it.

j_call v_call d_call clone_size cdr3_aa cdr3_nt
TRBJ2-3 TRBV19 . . CASSVSGPALEDTQYF TGTGCCAGTAGTGTTAGCGGCCCCGCCTTGGAAGATACGCAGTATTTT
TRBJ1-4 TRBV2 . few CASSETAMQPNEKLFF TGTGCCAGCAGTGAGACAGCGATGCAACCTAATGAAAAACTGTTTTTT
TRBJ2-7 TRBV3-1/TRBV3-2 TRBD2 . CASSHWTSGSFEQYF TGTGCCAGCAGCCACTGGACTAGCGGGAGTTTCGAGCAGTACTTC
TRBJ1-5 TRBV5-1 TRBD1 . CASSPSGQGEQPQHF TGCGCCAGCAGCCCCTCCGGACAGGGAGAACAGCCCCAGCATTTT
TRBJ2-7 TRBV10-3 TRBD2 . CAISPSKERGYYEQYF TGTGCCATCAGCCCCTCTAAGGAGCGGGGCTATTACGAGCAGTACTTC
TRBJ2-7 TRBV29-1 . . CSVEEAYEQYF TGCAGCGTTGAAGAGGCTTACGAGCAGTACTTC
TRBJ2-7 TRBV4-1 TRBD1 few CASSQVDRGGDHEQYF TGCGCCAGCAGCCAAGTCGACAGGGGCGGGGACCACGAGCAGTACTTC
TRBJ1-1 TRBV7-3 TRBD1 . CASSSLRGTGIMNTEAFF TGTGCCAGCAGCTCTTTGCGGGGGACAGGGATTATGAACACTGAAGCTTTCTTT
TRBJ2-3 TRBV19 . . CASSPPKRGWADTQYF TGTGCCAGTAGTCCCCCTAAGAGGGGGTGGGCAGATACGCAGTATTTT
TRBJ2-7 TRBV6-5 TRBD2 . CASNPSGPAYEQYF TGTGCCAGCAACCCTAGCGGCCCGGCCTACGAGCAGTACTTC
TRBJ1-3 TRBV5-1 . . CASRRSGQGLDTIYF TGCGCCAGCAGACGGTCGGGACAAGGCCTCGACACCATATATTTT
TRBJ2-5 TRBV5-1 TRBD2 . CASSYSSGLRETQYF TGCGCCAGCAGCTATTCTAGCGGGTTGCGAGAGACCCAGTACTTC
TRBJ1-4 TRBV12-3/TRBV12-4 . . CASSLGIEKLFF TGTGCCAGCAGTTTAGGTATTGAAAAACTGTTTTTT
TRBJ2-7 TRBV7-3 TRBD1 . CASSLAGGTGVYEQYF TGTGCCAGCAGCTTAGCCGGAGGGACAGGGGTTTACGAGCAGTACTTC
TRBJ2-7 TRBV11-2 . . CASTGSANYEQYF TGTGCCAGCACCGGGTCGGCAAACTACGAGCAGTACTTC
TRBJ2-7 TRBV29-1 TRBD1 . CSVRTGGEQQYF TGCAGCGTCCGGACAGGGGGCGAGCAGCAGTACTTC
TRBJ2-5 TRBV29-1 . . CSAEGLHPTQYF TGCAGCGCTGAGGGACTCCACCCGACCCAGTACTTC
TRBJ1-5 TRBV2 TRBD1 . CASSEDPRTGVF TGTGCCAGCAGTGAGGATCCGAGGACAGGGGTTTTT
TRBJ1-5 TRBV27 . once CASSWSGEGNQPQHF TGTGCCAGCAGTTGGTCAGGGGAAGGCAATCAGCCCCAGCATTTT
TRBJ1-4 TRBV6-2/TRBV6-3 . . CASSPFLYRVRNEKLFF TGTGCCAGCAGCCCTTTCCTTTACAGGGTCAGAAATGAAAAACTGTTTTTT
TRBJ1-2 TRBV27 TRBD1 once CASRGQLGYGYTF TGTGCCAGCAGGGGACAGCTTGGCTATGGCTACACCTTC
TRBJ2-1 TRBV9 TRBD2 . CASSLRTSGYNEQFF TGTGCCAGCAGCTTGAGGACTAGCGGTTACAATGAGCAGTTCTTC
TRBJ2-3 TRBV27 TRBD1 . CASSFPGQGRETQYF TGTGCCAGCAGTTTTCCGGGACAGGGAAGGGAGACGCAGTATTTT
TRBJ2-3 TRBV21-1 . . CASSKPIGTGASTDTQYF TGTGCCAGCAGCAAGCCGATCGGGACAGGGGCAAGCACAGATACGCAGTATTTT
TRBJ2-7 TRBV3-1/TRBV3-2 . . CASSQVMRSYEQYF TGTGCCAGCAGCCAAGTGATGCGTTCCTACGAGCAGTACTTC
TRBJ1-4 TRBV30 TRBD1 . CAQGAPSNEKLFF TGTGCCCAGGGGGCACCGTCTAATGAAAAACTGTTTTTT
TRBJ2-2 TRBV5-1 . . CASSYGTLANTGELFF TGCGCCAGCAGCTATGGGACACTCGCTAACACCGGGGAGCTGTTTTTT
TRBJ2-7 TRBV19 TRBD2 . CASSNGTSGLTYEQYF TGTGCCAGTAGTAACGGGACTAGCGGTCTCACCTACGAGCAGTACTTC
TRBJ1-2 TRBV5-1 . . CASSLDRDYGYTF TGCGCCAGCAGCTTGGACAGGGACTATGGCTACACCTTC
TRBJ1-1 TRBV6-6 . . CASTSDRNTEAFF TGTGCCAGCACCTCGGACAGGAACACTGAAGCTTTCTTT
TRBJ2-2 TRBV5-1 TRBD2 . CASSFTGTSGIANTGELFF TGCGCCAGCAGCTTTACTGGGACTAGCGGTATCGCGAACACCGGGGAGCTGTTTTTT
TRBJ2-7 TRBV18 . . CASSPIRGYEQYF TGTGCCAGCTCACCGATTAGGGGTTACGAGCAGTACTTC
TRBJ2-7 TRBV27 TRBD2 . CASSSSGGSYEQYF TGTGCCAGCAGTTCAAGCGGGGGGTCCTACGAGCAGTACTTC